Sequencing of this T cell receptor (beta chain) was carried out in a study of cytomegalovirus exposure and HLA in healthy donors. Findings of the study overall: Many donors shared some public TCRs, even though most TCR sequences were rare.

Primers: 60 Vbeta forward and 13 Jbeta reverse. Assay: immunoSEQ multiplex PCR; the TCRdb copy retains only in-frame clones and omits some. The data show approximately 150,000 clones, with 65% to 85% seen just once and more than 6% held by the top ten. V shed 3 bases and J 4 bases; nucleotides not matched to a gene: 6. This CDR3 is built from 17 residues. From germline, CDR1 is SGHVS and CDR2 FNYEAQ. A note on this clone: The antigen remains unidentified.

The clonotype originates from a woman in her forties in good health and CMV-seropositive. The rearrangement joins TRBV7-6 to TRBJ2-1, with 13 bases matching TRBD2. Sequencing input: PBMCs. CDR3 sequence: CASSFTTSGGTYNEQFF. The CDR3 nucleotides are TGTGCCAGCAGCTTCACGACTAGCGGGGGGACTTACAATGAGCAGTTCTTC. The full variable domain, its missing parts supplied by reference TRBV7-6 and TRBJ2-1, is GAGVSQSPRYKVTKRGQDVALRCDPISGHVSLYWYRQALGQGPEFLTYFNYEAQQDKSGLPNDRFSAERPEGSISTLTIQRTEQRDSAMYRCASSFTTSGGTYNEQFFGPGTRLTVL.